The rows below give T cell receptor beta chains drawn from one sample of a study of blood T cell dynamics during melanoma immunotherapy. Libraries were prepared by immunoSEQ multiplex PCR; TCRdb keeps only in-frame clonotypes and omits some of them. Among 9,500 to 15,000 clones listed, approximately 90% were seen once. This material consisted of blood, taken from a patient treated with checkpoint blockade. Receptor source: a human donor with melanoma. Both conserved end residues are part of each CDR3. Fields, in order: clone size, J gene, V gene, D gene, CDR3 protein, CDR3 DNA. D genes are given only for firm matches. For some rows the clone size is stated as once, few or many, or as a class when expanded; others skip it.

clone_size: .
j_call: TRBJ1-1
v_call: TRBV6-6
d_call: .
cdr3_aa: CASTMTGGDTEAFF
cdr3_nt: TGTGCCAGCACCATGACAGGAGGGGACACTGAAGCTTTCTTT

clone_size: once
j_call: TRBJ2-1
v_call: TRBV4-1
d_call: .
cdr3_aa: CASSHAGFMNEQFF
cdr3_nt: TGCGCCAGCAGCCATGCAGGATTCATGAATGAGCAGTTCTTC

clone_size: .
j_call: TRBJ2-7
v_call: TRBV7-9
d_call: .
cdr3_aa: CASSSRHTITYEQYF
cdr3_nt: TGTGCCAGCAGCTCTCGACATACGATTACCTACGAGCAGTACTTC

clone_size: .
j_call: TRBJ2-3
v_call: TRBV9
d_call: TRBD1
cdr3_aa: CASSVEGATDTQYF
cdr3_nt: TGTGCCAGCAGCGTAGAGGGGGCGACAGATACGCAGTATTTT

clone_size: .
j_call: TRBJ1-5
v_call: TRBV27
d_call: .
cdr3_aa: CASSSGYNNQPQHF
cdr3_nt: TGTGCCAGCAGTTCGGGGTATAACAATCAGCCCCAGCATTTT

clone_size: .
j_call: TRBJ2-7
v_call: TRBV6-1
d_call: TRBD2
cdr3_aa: CASSEVVAGEDEQYF
cdr3_nt: TGTGCCAGCAGTGAAGTGGTAGCGGGGGAGGACGAGCAGTACTTC

clone_size: .
j_call: TRBJ2-7
v_call: TRBV28
d_call: .
cdr3_aa: CASSFPRLGASEQYF
cdr3_nt: TGTGCCAGCAGTTTCCCGAGGTTAGGAGCATCCGAGCAGTACTTC

clone_size: .
j_call: TRBJ1-4
v_call: TRBV7-2
d_call: .
cdr3_aa: CASSLVGSVRGGTNEKLFF
cdr3_nt: TGTGCCAGCAGCTTAGTAGGCTCAGTAAGAGGTGGCACTAATGAAAAACTGTTTTTT

clone_size: .
j_call: TRBJ2-3
v_call: TRBV19
d_call: TRBD2
cdr3_aa: CASKRLAGEADTQYF
cdr3_nt: TGTGCCAGTAAGAGACTAGCGGGAGAGGCAGATACGCAGTATTTT

clone_size: .
j_call: TRBJ2-5
v_call: TRBV5-1
d_call: TRBD1
cdr3_aa: CASSPTGGETQYF
cdr3_nt: TGCGCCAGCAGCCCGACAGGGGGTGAGACCCAGTACTTC

clone_size: .
j_call: TRBJ2-7
v_call: TRBV7-9
d_call: TRBD1
cdr3_aa: CASSLGPGTGAYEQYF
cdr3_nt: TGTGCCAGCAGCTTAGGGCCCGGGACAGGGGCCTACGAGCAGTACTTC

clone_size: .
j_call: TRBJ1-1
v_call: TRBV14
d_call: TRBD1
cdr3_aa: CASSQGGQGARAFF
cdr3_nt: TGTGCCAGCAGCCAAGGCGGTCAGGGGGCGCGGGCTTTCTTT

clone_size: .
j_call: TRBJ2-7
v_call: TRBV11-2
d_call: TRBD2
cdr3_aa: CASSPLTSGRPLEQYF
cdr3_nt: TGTGCCAGCAGCCCCCTGACTAGCGGGAGACCCCTCGAGCAGTACTTC

clone_size: .
j_call: TRBJ1-3
v_call: TRBV7-2
d_call: TRBD1
cdr3_aa: CASSLTRTGENTIYF
cdr3_nt: TGTGCCAGCAGCTTGACCCGGACAGGTGAAAACACCATATATTTT